Only a few counts were recorded for the clone carrying this TCR delta chain. A far larger clone is a single base away, which makes a read error likely. Other DNA sequences within the sample encode an identical CDR3. The CDR3 loop spans 15 amino acids. The germline V gene has CDR1 TSWWSYY and CDR2 QGS. This record belongs to a study of γδ T cells in repeated Plasmodium falciparum infection. Overall study context: Malian children with intense seasonal malaria exposure were compared with matched Australian children. Malian samples came from no-transmission periods or across acute febrile malaria episodes.

TCRdb re-analyzed the multiplex PCR reads via CATT. In the table there are 93,000 or so delta-chain clones, approximately 0.92% of which are singletons. Gammadelta T cells were flow-sorted from PBMC into Vgamma9/Vdelta2+ and Vdelta2-negative populations for bulk analysis. The J gene was not called, though the V gene is TRDV1; the DNA was not used to check the table's D call, TRDD3. The source material was gamma-delta T cells from blood. The TCR comes from a pool of human donors (malaria-infected and uninfected, not separated). The CDR3 sequence is CALGDPRRRPDKLIF. The CDR3 DNA is TGTGCTCTTGGGGATCCGCGAAGACGCCCCGATAAACTCATCTTC.